Shown below are 30 T cell receptor beta chains from a single sample sequenced in a study of T cell repertoires in cytomegalovirus infection (dated by TCRdb to between 2018 and 2021). In light of the paper, this sample's treatment or condition label describes: in vitro stimulation with specific CMV peptide epitopes to enrich CMV-specific T cells. What these receptors recognize is not known. Instrument used: Illumina HiSeq 1500. TCRdb reanalyzed the raw reads on its own, using fastp at Q25 for trimming and MiXCR for clone calling, and kept in-frame beta chains. Rows are unified per CDR3 protein, each entry keeping the most common DNA and genes. The sample records roughly 80,000 distinct CDR3 sequences, under 30% of which are singletons. The top ten clonotypes cover 50% of the sample. The specimen comprised CD8+ T cells from cultured PBMCs, sampled from culture after CMV antigen stimulation. These receptors all come from a human donor in good health (CMV status not recorded). Some clones in this sample may be carry-over from other donors' samples.

The table lists this clonotype with many counts. The chain has TRBV6-1 and TRBJ1-1; TRBD1 might be the D (6 bases). The CDR3 length is 11 residues. Looked up from germline, CDR1 is MNHNS and CDR2 is SASEGT. CDR3 nucleotides: TGTACGACCGAGGGGGTGGCTGAAGCTTTCTTT. This gives the protein CTTEGVAEAFF.

The rearrangement joins TRBV14 to TRBJ2-2; unclear D gene. The CDR3 length is 12 residues. V was shortened by 3 bases and J by 8 bases, with 7 bases between the two germline ends. The germline V gene has CDR1 SGHDN and CDR2 FVKESK. The CDR3 loop is CASSQSAGELFF. The CDR3 nucleotides are TGTGCCAGCAGCCAGTCTGCGGGGGAGCTGTTTTTT.

The sample holds many counts of this clonotype. This rearrangement joins TRBV4-3 to TRBJ2-1; 7 nucleotides agree with TRBD2. The ends lost 0 bases at V and 4 bases at J; junction bases unmatched: 6. This CDR3 is built from 16 residues. Germline-derived CDR1 and CDR2 are LGHNA and YSLEER. CDR3: CASSQDEGGRYNEQFF. The CDR3 coding sequence is TGCGCCAGCAGCCAAGATGAGGGAGGGCGGTACAATGAGCAGTTCTTC.

The chain combines TRBV6-6 with TRBJ2-7, with 8 bases aligning to TRBD2. From germline, CDR1 is MNHNY and CDR2 SVGAGI (reference sequence). J lost 3 bases, V lost 6 bases, and 4 bases had no gene match. The CDR3 covers 13 residues. CDR3 sequence reads: CASSNGGDYEQYF. In DNA, the CDR3 is TGTGCCAGCAGCAACGGGGGGGACTACGAGCAGTACTTC.

The chain links TRBV12-5 to TRBJ1-5; D is unresolved. V lost 3 bases and J 2 bases, leaving 17 bases between the germline ends. This CDR3 is built from 17 residues. The germline gives CDR1 LGHNT, CDR2 FRNRAP. In DNA, the CDR3 is TGTGCTAGTGGTTTAAAGGGTGTGCGGGGAGGCAATCAGCCCCAGCATTTT. Amino acid sequence: CASGLKGVRGGNQPQHF.

This clonotype has a handful of counts. The V gene is TRBV6-4, the J gene TRBJ2-3, with D hard to call. The CDR3 totals 14 residues. Trimming pared 5 bases from V and 2 bases from J, leaving 11 bases between. Germline lookup yields CDR1 MRHNA and CDR2 SNTAGT. This CDR3 reads CASSLRADTDTQYF. In DNA, the CDR3 is TGTGCCAGCAGTCTCCGGGCCGACACAGATACGCAGTATTTT.

The rearrangement joins TRBV5-1 to TRBJ2-7, with D unresolved. Trimming took off 0 bases at V and 0 bases at J, with 7 bases between the two ends. Germline-derived CDR1 and CDR2 are SGHRS and YFSETQ. The CDR3 length is 14 residues. CDR3 sequence reads: CASSLVPSSYEQYF. The DNA for the CDR3 is TGCGCCAGCAGCTTGGTACCTAGCTCCTACGAGCAGTACTTC.

A note on this clonotype: A read error may produce the germline difference seen at one junction end. The rearrangement uses TRBV12-3 or TRBV12-4 and TRBJ2-2; 7 bases are a match to TRBD2. The CDR3 sequence is 14 residues long. CDR3 in amino acids: CASSFGGTTGEVFF. In DNA, the CDR3 is TGTGCCAGCAGTTTCGGGGGGACCACCGGGGAGGTGTTTTTT.

This clonotype has only a few counts. The chain is built from TRBV7-9 and TRBJ2-3; 11 nucleotides line up with TRBD1. The trim removed 5 bases at V and 6 bases at J, leaving 10 bases unmatched. The CDR3 totals 16 residues. The V gene's germline CDR1 is SEHNR and CDR2 FQNEAQ (reference sequence). The CDR3 DNA reads as TGTGCCAGCAGCCCAGGACAGGGGGCCCCGCGGGATACGCAGTATTTT. Protein: CASSPGQGAPRDTQYF.

This clonotype came up many times. This chain links TRBV6-6 with TRBJ2-2; TRBD2 agrees at 11 bases. V was pared by 6 bases and J by 1 base, with 4 bases of the junction left unmatched. The CDR3 length is 16 residues. Germline V gene sequence: CDR1 MNHNY, CDR2 SVGAGI (reference sequence). In DNA form, the CDR3 reads TGTGCCAGCAGGGGGGGACTAGCGGAGAACACCGGGGAGCTGTTTTTT. This gives the protein CASRGGLAENTGELFF.

On this clonotype: A much bigger clone sits one base away, suggesting this may be a read error. This chain uses TRBV7-3 with TRBJ2-2; the D gene could be TRBD1 or TRBD2 (5 bases each). The CDR3 runs to 13 residues. Germline values: CDR1 SGHTA, CDR2 FQGTGA. CDR3 residues: CVSSLGSREKLFF. Here the CDR3 DNA reads TGTGTCAGCAGCTTAGGGTCCAGGGAGAAGCTGTTTTTT.

This clonotype was counted at least ten times. This chain connects TRBV4-2 to TRBJ1-2; weak D call: TRBD1 (5 bases). V was cut by 1 base and J by 7 bases, with 13 bases left in between. The CDR3 covers 14 residues. In germline, CDR1 is LGHNA, CDR2 YNFKEQ. The CDR3 DNA reads as TGTGCCAGCAGCCAAGCTGGCCAGGGTGGTGGCTACACCTTC. Protein: CASSQAGQGGGYTF.

V and J are TRBV28 and TRBJ1-1; 12 bases are shared with TRBD1. V lost 3 bases, J lost 3 bases, and 5 bases stayed unmatched. Germline CDR1 MDHEN, CDR2 SYDVKM. The CDR3 sequence is 16 residues long. CDR3 amino acids: CASSLVGQGAYTEAFF. The CDR3 nucleotides read TGTGCCAGCAGTTTGGTGGGACAGGGGGCATACACTGAAGCTTTCTTT.

This clonotype has more than one count but fewer than ten. V and J are TRBV15 and TRBJ2-3, with 7 nucleotides matching TRBD2. The CDR3 is 15 amino acids. Trimming removed 5 bases from V and 0 bases from J; junction bases left unmatched: 5. The germline V gene has CDR1 LNHNV and CDR2 YYDKDF (reference sequence). CDR3 sequence: CATSPSGYSTDTQYF. The CDR3 nucleotides are TGTGCCACCAGCCCTAGCGGTTATAGCACAGATACGCAGTATTTT.

The chain recombines TRBV11-3 with TRBJ2-2; no definite D call. The CDR3 length is 14 residues. Germline loops: CDR1 SGHNT, CDR2 YENEEA. Between the trimmed V and J ends, which lost 4 bases and 4 bases, there was a span of 10 bases. Here the CDR3 DNA reads TGTGCCAGCAGCTCGCCGGGTGGCACCGGGGAGCTGTTTTTT. Its translation: CASSSPGGTGELFF.

This clonotype has a count of ten or more. The J gene is TRBJ1-1, the V gene TRBV27; D call uncertain. There are 14 residues in the CDR3. Between the trimmed V and J ends, which lost 3 bases and 6 bases, there was a span of 14 bases. The V gene's germline CDR1 is MNHEY and CDR2 SMNVEV (reference sequence). The CDR3 DNA reads TGTGCCAGCAGTTTTAGTAAGATGTACGCTGAAGCTTTCTTT. The encoded protein is CASSFSKMYAEAFF.

This clonotype showed up many times. The rearrangement uses TRBV18 and TRBJ2-5; the match to TRBD2 covers 8 bases. Germline V lookup: CDR1 KGHSH, CDR2 LQKENI. Losses at the gene ends were 6 bases for V and 4 bases for J; bases not matched to a gene: 13. The CDR3 length is 16 residues. The CDR3 sequence: CASSLVASGSSETQYF. In DNA form, the CDR3 reads TGTGCCAGCTCCCTCGTCGCCAGCGGGAGTTCAGAGACCCAGTACTTC.

This clonotype was seen only a few times. V is TRBV4-1 and J is TRBJ2-7; 12 bases match TRBD2. Trimming at V came to 0 bases and at J to 9 bases, leaving 9 bases not matched to a gene. This CDR3 contains 16 residues. The V gene's germline CDR1 is MGHRA and CDR2 YSYEKL. The CDR3 reads CASSQDEASGRVGQYF. CDR3 nucleotide sequence: TGCGCCAGCAGCCAAGATGAGGCTAGCGGGAGGGTAGGGCAGTACTTC.

This clonotype has just a few counts. The rearrangement links TRBV19 to TRBJ1-1, with D tentatively TRBD1 (6 bases). Trimming took 8 bases from V and 3 from J, leaving 13 bases between them. The CDR3 is 13 amino acids. Germline CDR1 reads LNHDA; CDR2 reads SQIVND (reference sequence). The CDR3 spells CASQSTGYTEAFF. CDR3 nucleotide sequence: TGTGCCAGTCAGTCAACAGGGTACACTGAAGCTTTCTTT. The variable domain in full, with the rest retrieved from reference TRBV19 and TRBJ1-1, is DGGITQSPKYLFRKEGQNVTLSCEQNLNHDAMYWYRQDPGQGLRLIYYSQIVNDFQKGDIAEGYSVSREKKESFPLTVTSAQKNPTAFYLCASQSTGYTEAFFGQGTRLTVV.

The chain couples TRBV19 to TRBJ2-5, with 9 positions matching TRBD1. This CDR3 comprises 13 residues. Looked up from germline, CDR1 is LNHDA and CDR2 is SQIVND (reference sequence). V lost 10 bases, J lost 5 bases, and 8 bases stayed unmatched. The CDR3 loop reads CATKTGGIETQYF. DNA for the CDR3: TGTGCCACTAAAACAGGGGGCATTGAGACCCAGTACTTC.

The V call is TRBV6-2 or TRBV6-3, the J call TRBJ1-1; TRBD1 agrees at 7 bases. The germline V gene has CDR1 MNHEY and CDR2 SVGEGT. The V and J ends lost 0 bases and 5 bases, in that order; junction bases with no gene match: 9. This CDR3 comprises 16 residues. The CDR3 reads CASSYSKGAGGTEAFF. DNA for the CDR3: TGTGCCAGCAGTTACTCGAAGGGGGCTGGAGGGACTGAAGCTTTCTTT.

This clonotype was seen a few times. CDR3 DNA: TGTGCCAGCAGCCCGTCTAGCGGTTCCACCGGGGAGCTGTTTTTT. Protein sequence: CASSPSSGSTGELFF. The gene calls are TRBV4-2 and TRBJ2-2, with 7 bases matching TRBD2. Looked up from germline, CDR1 is LGHNA and CDR2 is YNFKEQ. With 4 bases clipped from V and 4 bases from J, the junction kept 6 bases outside the gene matches. There are 15 residues in the CDR3.

This clonotype was observed a handful of times. The genes are TRBV9 and TRBJ2-1; tentative D call: TRBD2 (6 bases). V lost 4 bases and J 7 bases, leaving 18 bases between the germline ends. The length of the CDR3 is 15 residues. Germline V gene lookup returns CDR1 SGDLS and CDR2 YYNGEE. The chain's CDR3 is CASSPQPGVGNEQFF. For the CDR3, the DNA is TGTGCCAGCAGCCCCCAACCGGGAGTGGGGAATGAGCAGTTCTTC.

This clonotype has at least ten counts. The V call is TRBV7-8, the J call TRBJ2-1, with TRBD2 matching 9 bases. The J segment lost 3 bases and the V segment lost 0 bases, leaving 6 bases of the junction unmatched. The germline V gene has CDR1 SGHVS and CDR2 FQNEAQ. This CDR3 spans 17 amino acids. CDR3 sequence: CASSLAGGTSIYNEQFF. The CDR3 DNA reads TGTGCCAGCAGCTTAGCAGGAGGGACTAGCATCTACAATGAGCAGTTCTTC.

The chain has TRBV3-1 and TRBJ2-7; TRBD1 aligns across 10 bases. V gave up 4 bases and J gave up 6 bases; unmatched junction bases: 9. CDR3 length: 15 amino acids. Germline V gene sequence: CDR1 LGHDT, CDR2 YNNKEL (reference sequence). The CDR3 is CASSLGSGTGVEQYF. CDR3 nucleotide sequence: TGTGCCAGCAGCCTAGGGTCCGGGACAGGGGTCGAGCAGTACTTC.

Comments on this clonotype: This sequence may be a read error, since a much larger clone differs from it by one base. This chain joins TRBV7-6 and TRBJ2-7, with 7 bases matching TRBD1. Germline assignment: CDR1 SGHVS and CDR2 FNYEAQ. There are 15 residues in the CDR3. The V and J ends lost 5 bases and 0 bases, in that order; junction bases with no gene match: 7. DNA for the CDR3: TGTGCCAGCAGCGGCCAACAGGGGAGCTCCTACGAGCAGTACTTC. This codes for CASSGQQGSSYEQYF.

The sample holds a few counts of this clonotype. The rearrangement links TRBV12-3 or TRBV12-4 to TRBJ2-7; D gene ambiguous. The CDR3 length is 13 residues. V lost 1 base and J 6 bases, leaving 10 bases between the germline ends. CDR3 in amino acids: CASSLEAPLEQYF. DNA for the CDR3: TGTGCCAGCAGTTTAGAGGCCCCCCTCGAGCAGTACTTC.

In the case of this clonotype: With a much larger clone just one base away, this may be a read error. The DNA for the CDR3 is TGTGCCAGCAGCTTAGTGGCAGGGACCAATCAGTACTTC. Residues: CASSLVAGTNQYF. The chain is built from TRBV7-6 and TRBJ2-4; the D gene could be TRBD1 or TRBD2 (5 bases each). In germline, CDR1 is SGHVS, CDR2 FNYEAQ. Trimming pared 1 base from V and 12 bases from J, leaving 13 bases between. The CDR3 consists of 13 residues.

The chain is built from TRBV7-9 and TRBJ2-1; 8 positions agree with TRBD1. The CDR3 length is 14 residues. Trimming cost V 3 bases and J 9 bases; bases outside gene matches: 7. CDR1 is SEHNR and CDR2 is FQNEAQ in the germline V gene (reference sequence). The CDR3 coding sequence is TGTGCCAGCAGCTTGACAGGGGCCTACGGTGAGCAGTTCTTC. Its translation is CASSLTGAYGEQFF. The full variable domain, rest sourced from reference TRBV7-9 and TRBJ2-1, is DTGVSQNPRHKITKRGQNVTFRCDPISEHNRLYWYRQTLGQGPEFLTYFQNEAQLEKSRLLSDRFSAERPKGSFSTLEIQRTEQGDSAMYLCASSLTGAYGEQFFGPGTRLTVL.

This clonotype showed up just a few times. V is TRBV5-6 and J is TRBJ1-4; a possible D gene is TRBD1 (6 bases). CDR1 SGHDT and CDR2 YYEEEE come from the germline V gene. The CDR3 sequence is 14 residues long. V lost 4 bases to trimming and J lost 6 bases, with 13 bases between them. The CDR3 nucleotides read TGTGCCAGCAGCCTCAGGGGCTCGGATGAAAAACTGTTTTTT. It specifies CASSLRGSDEKLFF. The full variable domain, its missing parts supplied by reference TRBV5-6 and TRBJ1-4, is DAGVTQSPTHLIKTRGQQVTLRCSPKSGHDTVSWYQQALGQGPQFIFQYYEEEERQRGNFPDRFSGHQFPNYSSELNVNALLLGDSALYLCASSLRGSDEKLFFGSGTQLSVL.